This TCR beta chain was recovered during a study of sequential checkpoint blockade in melanoma. Turning to the study itself: Patients were randomized 1:1 to nivolumab-then-ipilimumab or ipilimumab-then-nivolumab first-line. After both sequences, patients received maintenance nivolumab.

Some clones are missing from TCRdb's copy, which holds only in-frame ones; the method was immunoSEQ multiplex PCR. Of 25,000 to 30,000 clones in the sample, roughly four fifths are singletons; the top ten hold 22%. Treatment denoted: randomized to nivolumab then ipilimumab (arm A) or the reverse (arm B). This sequence originates from a human donor with melanoma. The sequenced sample was CD8+ T cells sorted from blood (inferred from file names), obtained from a patient given nivolumab and ipilimumab in sequence.

The chain's CDR3 is CASSLNSGRASEQFF. CDR3 coding DNA: TGTGCCAGCAGCTTAAATAGCGGGAGAGCCAGTGAGCAGTTCTTC. This chain connects TRBV7-9 to TRBJ2-1; 9 positions match TRBD2. Trimming removed 2 bases from V and 9 bases from J; junction bases left unmatched: 8. Germline CDR1 and CDR2: SEHNR and FQNEAQ (reference sequence). This CDR3 contains 15 residues.